Listed below are T cell receptor beta chains from one sample, sequenced in a study of OX40 agonist ivuxolimab in advanced cancers. The method was immunoSEQ multiplex PCR; TCRdb's version includes in-frame clones alone and lacks a portion of them. The table has about 80,000 clones, around nine tenths seen once. Sequencing used CD4+ or CD8+ T cells sorted from blood, obtained in a trial of the OX40 agonist ivuxolimab. The receptors derive from an adult with an advanced solid tumor such as melanoma, head and neck, liver or kidney cancer. CDR3s include the opening cysteine and the closing phenylalanine or tryptophan. The order of the fields is D gene, V gene, clone size, J gene, CDR3 protein, CDR3 DNA. D genes are given only for firm matches. The size field is filled for only some rows; it gives once, few, many or a size class.

D: .; V: TRBV6-6; size: .; J: TRBJ1-1; CDR3: CASSYKAYGGTEAFF; DNA: TGTGCCAGCAGTTACAAGGCCTATGGTGGCACTGAAGCTTTCTTT
D: .; V: TRBV7-2; size: .; J: TRBJ2-5; CDR3: CASSYDSRGETQYF; DNA: TGTGCCAGCAGCTACGACTCGCGGGGTGAGACCCAGTACTTC
D: .; V: TRBV9; size: .; J: TRBJ1-2; CDR3: CASTAGGYGYTF; DNA: TGTGCCAGCACCGCGGGGGGCTATGGCTACACCTTC
D: .; V: TRBV10-3; size: once; J: TRBJ1-2; CDR3: CAISELGLTYGYTF; DNA: TGTGCCATCAGTGAATTAGGTCTTACCTATGGCTACACCTTC
D: .; V: TRBV18; size: .; J: TRBJ2-3; CDR3: CASSPHPADTQYF; DNA: TGTGCCAGCTCACCCCACCCCGCTGATACGCAGTATTTT
D: TRBD1; V: TRBV28; size: .; J: TRBJ1-1; CDR3: CASNSGGMAAFF; DNA: TGTGCCAGCAACTCAGGGGGCATGGCAGCTTTCTTT
D: TRBD1; V: TRBV25-1; size: .; J: TRBJ2-2; CDR3: CASSEPGTVGGELFF; DNA: TGTGCCAGCAGTGAACCGGGGACAGTCGGAGGGGAGCTGTTTTTT
D: TRBD1; V: TRBV5-4; size: .; J: TRBJ1-2; CDR3: CASSLEGTGPFYF; DNA: TGTGCCAGCAGCTTGGAGGGGACAGGCCCGTTTTACTTC
D: .; V: TRBV7-9; size: .; J: TRBJ2-1; CDR3: CASSLSTGLVDEQFF; DNA: TGTGCCAGCAGCTTGAGCACAGGCCTTGTCGATGAGCAGTTCTTC
D: TRBD1; V: TRBV6-1; size: once; J: TRBJ1-5; CDR3: CASSGTGPSLRSNQPQHF; DNA: TGTGCCAGCAGTGGGACAGGACCGTCCCTCCGGAGCAATCAGCCCCAGCATTTT
D: TRBD1; V: TRBV10-3; size: .; J: TRBJ2-1; CDR3: CAIRGDSNNEQFF; DNA: TGTGCCATCAGGGGGGACAGTAACAATGAGCAGTTCTTC
D: TRBD1; V: TRBV6-1; size: .; J: TRBJ1-2; CDR3: CASSPDRVGGYTF; DNA: TGTGCCAGCAGCCCGGACAGGGTTGGTGGCTACACCTTC
D: .; V: TRBV30; size: .; J: TRBJ2-7; CDR3: CAWSVTGTQTFF; DNA: TGTGCCTGGAGTGTAACGGGGACGCAGACCTTCTTC
D: .; V: TRBV7-5; size: .; J: TRBJ1-2; CDR3: CVRSLAGSYGYTF; DNA: TGTGTCAGAAGCTTAGCAGGGTCCTATGGCTACACCTTC
D: .; V: TRBV14; size: .; J: TRBJ2-1; CDR3: CASSLDFSYNEQFF; DNA: TGTGCCAGCAGCCTAGATTTCTCCTACAATGAGCAGTTCTTC
D: .; V: TRBV5-1; size: .; J: TRBJ2-4; CDR3: CASSDGGFAKNIQYF; DNA: TGCGCCAGCAGCGATGGGGGGTTCGCCAAAAACATTCAGTACTTC
D: .; V: TRBV5-5; size: few; J: TRBJ2-5; CDR3: CASSLAIGTGVAGTQYF; DNA: TGTGCCAGCAGCTTGGCAATCGGGACGGGCGTTGCGGGGACCCAGTACTTC
D: .; V: TRBV6-5; size: once; J: TRBJ2-5; CDR3: CASSSGGKGQETQYF; DNA: TGTGCCAGCAGTTCAGGGGGGAAAGGACAAGAGACCCAGTACTTC
D: .; V: TRBV7-6; size: .; J: TRBJ1-2; CDR3: CASSSLRGAGGYTF; DNA: TGTGCCAGCAGCTCCCTTAGGGGGGCGGGAGGCTACACCTTC
D: .; V: TRBV30; size: .; J: TRBJ2-3; CDR3: CAWTNGAYQQYF; DNA: TGTGCCTGGACCAATGGGGCATATCAGCAGTATTTT
D: .; V: TRBV7-6; size: .; J: TRBJ2-5; CDR3: CASSPYGGETQYF; DNA: TGTGCCAGCAGCCCGTACGGGGGAGAGACCCAGTACTTC
D: TRBD2; V: TRBV5-1; size: .; J: TRBJ2-5; CDR3: CASRGLSGEETQYF; DNA: TGCGCCAGCAGAGGGCTGAGCGGGGAAGAGACCCAGTACTTC
D: .; V: TRBV27; size: once; J: TRBJ2-1; CDR3: CASSKAGPPNNEQFF; DNA: TGTGCCAGCAGCAAGGCGGGACCGCCCAACAATGAGCAGTTCTTC
D: .; V: TRBV28; size: .; J: TRBJ1-1; CDR3: CASSLARTTEAFF; DNA: TGTGCCAGCAGTTTAGCACGTACGACTGAAGCTTTCTTT
D: .; V: TRBV28; size: .; J: TRBJ1-4; CDR3: CASSSQGEKLFF; DNA: TGTGCCAGCAGTTCTCAGGGAGAAAAACTGTTTTTT
D: .; V: TRBV30; size: .; J: TRBJ2-7; CDR3: CAWSAPRLSSYEQYF; DNA: TGTGCCTGGAGTGCCCCCCGCCTGAGCTCCTACGAGCAGTACTTC
D: .; V: TRBV9; size: .; J: TRBJ2-2; CDR3: CASSVGGFGELFF; DNA: TGTGCCAGCAGCGTAGGGGGGTTCGGGGAGCTGTTTTTT
D: .; V: TRBV5-6; size: .; J: TRBJ1-2; CDR3: CASSAGRSYGYTF; DNA: TGTGCCAGCAGCGCGGGACGAAGCTATGGCTACACCTTC
D: .; V: TRBV27; size: once; J: TRBJ1-3; CDR3: CASMRGSGNTIYF; DNA: TGTGCCAGCATGAGGGGTTCTGGAAACACCATATATTTT
D: .; V: TRBV7-6; size: .; J: TRBJ2-1; CDR3: CASSQTRVLYNEQFF; DNA: TGTGCCAGCAGCCAAACGAGGGTCCTATACAATGAGCAGTTCTTC
D: .; V: TRBV5-1; size: .; J: TRBJ1-1; CDR3: CASSSDPGPTEAFF; DNA: TGCGCCAGCAGCTCCGACCCTGGGCCCACTGAAGCTTTCTTT
D: TRBD1; V: TRBV27; size: .; J: TRBJ1-1; CDR3: CASHRDRGVSTEAFF; DNA: TGTGCCAGCCATAGGGACAGGGGCGTGTCCACTGAAGCTTTCTTT
D: .; V: TRBV5-6; size: .; J: TRBJ1-2; CDR3: CASSLDSLEIYTF; DNA: TGTGCCAGCAGCTTGGACAGCCTGGAGATCTACACCTTC
D: .; V: TRBV5-1; size: once; J: TRBJ2-1; CDR3: CASSSLPVNEQFF; DNA: TGCGCCAGCAGCTCACTGCCTGTAAATGAGCAGTTCTTC
D: TRBD1; V: TRBV27; size: .; J: TRBJ1-2; CDR3: CASTSGGTGGNYGYTF; DNA: TGTGCCAGCACCTCTGGCGGGACAGGGGGTAACTATGGCTACACCTTC
D: TRBD2; V: TRBV7-3; size: .; J: TRBJ2-1; CDR3: CASSLYAGADNEQFF; DNA: TGTGCCAGCAGCTTGTACGCGGGAGCAGACAATGAGCAGTTCTTC
D: TRBD1; V: TRBV28; size: .; J: TRBJ1-2; CDR3: CASSSQGDGYTF; DNA: TGTGCCAGCAGTTCGCAGGGGGATGGCTACACCTTC
D: .; V: TRBV5-1; size: few; J: TRBJ1-2; CDR3: CASSLAPTGSYGYTF; DNA: TGCGCCAGCAGCTTGGCCCCCACCGGATCCTATGGCTACACCTTC